This T cell receptor beta chain was retrieved from a study of T cells in localized non-small cell lung cancer. Germline loops: CDR1 SGHAT, CDR2 FQNNGV. The ends were cut back, 5 bases at V and 7 bases at J, with 17 bases in the middle. The CDR3 sequence is 14 residues long. TCRdb keeps only in-frame clones here, not all; method: immunoSEQ multiplex PCR. The table records tens of thousands of clones, about four fifths of them present only once. Of note for this clone: Its specificity is unknown.

Study-level results: With higher T cell density in blood came longer overall survival.

This TCR derives from a female donor of 60 years or more with stage II squamous cell lung carcinoma. Sequenced material: peripheral blood, taken before any cancer treatment. The chain combines TRBV11-2 with TRBJ1-1; TRBD1 might be the D (6 bases). The CDR3 protein is CASSVSRGVSEAFF. For the CDR3, the DNA is TGTGCCAGCAGCGTCTCGAGGGGGGTTAGTGAAGCTTTCTTT.